The rows below give T cell receptor beta chains drawn from one sample of a study of blood T cell repertoires in COVID-19. The assay was immunoSEQ multiplex PCR, and TCRdb's table has in-frame clones only and misses some. The sample carries under 200,000 clones, 86% recorded once. Material: peripheral blood. These receptor sequences come from a man between 70 and 80 years old with acute or convalescent COVID-19. Both conserved end residues are part of each CDR3. The D gene is left open where the match is weak. Part of the rows lack a size; the others show once, few, many or a class for expanded clones.

cdr3_length	d_call	j_call	clone_size	v_call	cdr3_aa	cdr3_nt
16	TRBD2	TRBJ2-1	NA	TRBV9	CASSSSRLASGNEQFF	TGTGCCAGCAGCTCTTCTAGACTAGCTTCTGGGAATGAGCAGTTCTTC
12	NA	TRBJ2-7	NA	TRBV10-1	CASSDPGDEQYF	TGCGCCAGCAGTGATCCAGGGGACGAGCAGTACTTC
14	TRBD2	TRBJ2-7	NA	TRBV7-8	CASSYGLAIGEQYF	TGTGCCAGCAGCTACGGACTAGCGATAGGCGAGCAGTACTTC
15	TRBD2	TRBJ2-3	once	TRBV4-2	CASSQVAGAGDTQYF	TGTGCCAGCAGCCAGGTAGCGGGGGCGGGGGATACGCAGTATTTT
15	TRBD2	TRBJ2-5	once	TRBV18	CASSGLAGVGETQYF	TGTGCCAGCTCAGGACTAGCGGGAGTTGGGGAGACCCAGTACTTC
14	NA	TRBJ1-5	NA	TRBV28	CASSLVRSDQPQHF	TGTGCCAGCAGTTTAGTCAGGTCGGATCAGCCCCAGCATTTT
13	TRBD1	TRBJ2-5	few	TRBV7-7	CASSPDRAKTQYF	TGTGCTAGCAGCCCTGACAGGGCGAAGACCCAGTACTTC
13	NA	TRBJ1-1	NA	TRBV29-1	CSVSPQGDTEAFF	TGCAGCGTCTCACCACAGGGCGACACTGAAGCTTTCTTT
16	NA	TRBJ2-1	once	TRBV18	CASSPPSQGIYNEQFF	TGTGCCAGCTCACCACCGAGCCAGGGCATCTACAATGAGCAGTTCTTC
14	NA	TRBJ1-1	NA	TRBV19	CASREVMGSVEAFF	TGTGCCAGTAGAGAGGTCATGGGGAGTGTTGAAGCTTTCTTT
15	NA	TRBJ1-2	NA	TRBV20-1	CSASTVAGRGYGYTF	TGCAGTGCTAGTACTGTGGCGGGAAGGGGCTATGGCTACACCTTC
16	TRBD1	TRBJ2-2	NA	TRBV6-5	CASSYWRGGNTGELFF	TGTGCCAGCAGTTACTGGAGAGGGGGCAACACCGGGGAGCTGTTTTTT
13	NA	TRBJ1-3	NA	TRBV28	CASTRGPGNTIYF	TGTGCCAGCACCAGGGGACCTGGAAACACCATATATTTT
14	TRBD2	TRBJ2-3	NA	TRBV3-1/TRBV3-2	CASSSTGGRDTQYF	TGTGCCAGCAGCTCCACGGGGGGGCGAGATACGCAGTATTTT
13	NA	TRBJ1-4	NA	TRBV15	CATARSTNEKLFF	TGTGCCACTGCGAGGTCAACTAATGAAAAACTGTTTTTT
12	NA	TRBJ1-5	NA	TRBV28	CASTLPRGPQHF	TGTGCCAGCACCCTCCCAAGGGGGCCCCAGCATTTT
14	NA	TRBJ2-3	once	TRBV10-3	CAIKVPGSTDTQYF	TGTGCCATCAAAGTTCCGGGAAGCACAGATACGCAGTATTTT
15	TRBD2	TRBJ2-7	NA	TRBV5-4	CASSLVAGGPGEQYF	TGTGCCAGCAGCTTGGTAGCGGGAGGGCCGGGAGAGCAGTACTTC
14	NA	TRBJ2-4	NA	TRBV5-6	CASSLGSLGNIQYF	TGTGCCAGCAGCCTCGGGAGTCTGGGAAACATTCAGTACTTC
13	TRBD1	TRBJ1-2	NA	TRBV5-1	CASTTGTNYGYTF	TGCGCCAGCACGACAGGGACTAACTATGGCTACACCTTC
13	TRBD2	TRBJ2-3	NA	TRBV24-1	CATSSGGVGTQYF	TGTGCCACCAGTTCGGGAGGAGTAGGGACGCAGTATTTT
14	NA	TRBJ2-1	NA	TRBV5-8	CASSFGDTYNEQFF	TGTGCCAGCAGCTTTGGGGACACGTACAATGAGCAGTTCTTC
14	TRBD1	TRBJ1-4	NA	TRBV10-2	CASRGTGRDEKLFF	TGCGCCAGCAGGGGGACAGGGAGGGATGAAAAACTGTTTTTT
16	TRBD2	TRBJ2-5	NA	TRBV5-1	CASSSAPLAGGETQYF	TGCGCCAGCAGCTCGGCACCACTAGCGGGAGGAGAGACCCAGTACTTC
13	NA	TRBJ2-7	NA	TRBV5-1	CASRPGQSYEQYF	TGCGCCAGCAGACCCGGACAGTCCTACGAGCAGTACTTC
16	TRBD2	TRBJ2-7	NA	TRBV4-1	CASSFSPAGESYEQYF	TGCGCCAGCAGCTTTAGCCCGGCGGGAGAATCCTACGAGCAGTACTTC
14	NA	TRBJ1-1	NA	TRBV28	CASSFFLGVFEAFF	TGTGCCAGCAGTTTCTTTCTGGGAGTCTTTGAAGCTTTCTTT
15	NA	TRBJ1-3	NA	TRBV21-1	CASSQGIYPTNTIYF	TGTGCCAGCAGCCAGGGGATCTATCCAACGAACACCATATATTTT